This T cell receptor beta chain was documented in a study of blood T cell repertoires in COVID-19. Recovery among Cohort 3 donors was established by two negative PCRs, clearance, or symptom resolution. The CDR3 spans 11 residues. V lost 5 bases to trimming and J lost 9 bases, with 10 bases between them. Sequencing used immunoSEQ multiplex PCR; TCRdb keeps in-frame clones, though not all of them. Of a few hundred thousand clones in the sample, roughly 86% were seen once. The chain links TRBV12-3 or TRBV12-4 to TRBJ1-1; a weak D match, TRBD1 (5 bases). This TCR was recovered from a woman aged 25 to 39 who had recovered from COVID-19. Source material: PBMCs or T cells enriched from blood (not recorded which). The chain's CDR3 is CASSTPGKAFF. For the CDR3, the DNA is TGTGCCAGCAGTACCCCAGGGAAAGCTTTCTTT.